One and the same sample provided the 8 T cell receptor beta chains below, sequenced in a study of regulatory T cells in long-lasting Graves disease. With iRepertoire HTBI primers and Arm-PCR of CDR3 regions, TCR beta libraries were built. Via MiXCR, TCRdb re-called the multiplex PCR reads, giving one row per CDR3 protein. This repertoire shows over 400,000 distinct CDR3 sequences, approximately 15% found once; its top ten account for approximately 15%. Time point specified: newly diagnosed GD, antithyroid drugs for less than 3 months. Scientists built the TCR library using RNA that was extracted from PBMCs. This sample also belongs to another study, concerning T cells in Graves' hyperthyroidism and ophthalmopathy.

Sequencing was performed on peripheral blood mononuclear cells (PBMCs), taken at new diagnosis, from a patient treated with antithyroid drugs. These receptors were collected from a woman between 45 and 60 years old with Graves disease.

This clonotype was observed at least ten times. The chain carries TRBV6-2 or TRBV6-3 and TRBJ2-1; 9 nucleotides agree with TRBD2. Germline CDR1 MNHEY, CDR2 SVGEGT. There are 15 residues in the CDR3. With V trimmed by 2 bases and J by 7 bases, 6 bases remained unmatched. In DNA form, the CDR3 reads TGTGCCAGCAGTTACATAGCGGGAGAGAAGAATGAGCAGTTCTTC. Translated: CASSYIAGEKNEQFF.

This chain uses TRBV6-1 with TRBJ1-1; TRBD1 aligns across 8 bases. V gave up 2 bases and J gave up 10 bases; unmatched junction bases: 9. This CDR3 is 14 amino acids long. Germline CDR1 and CDR2: MNHNS and SASEGT. The CDR3 nucleotides are TGTGCCAGCAGTGAAATGGGAGGACAGGGAAGAGCTTTCTTT. This encodes CASSEMGGQGRAFF.

V gene TRBV5-1 combines with J gene TRBJ2-3, with TRBD2 identical over 11 bases. The CDR3 length is 19 residues. Germline V gene sequence: CDR1 SGHRS, CDR2 YFSETQ. V trimming: 3 bases; J trimming: 2 bases; junction bases outside the gene matches: 14. CDR3 region: CASSSLLAGEGLLTDTQYF. The CDR3 nucleotides read TGCGCCAGCAGCTCCCTACTAGCGGGGGAGGGTCTTCTCACAGATACGCAGTATTTT.

Turning to this clonotype: One base away lies a much larger clone, so this may be a sequencing read error. The chain employs TRBV4-1 and TRBJ2-7; 7 bases are a match to TRBD2. The germline CDR1 and CDR2 sequences are MGHRA and YSYEKL. This CDR3 spans 15 amino acids. CDR3 DNA: TGCGCCAGCAGCCAAGAGGCTAGCGGCTCCTACGAGCTGTACTTC. It translates to CASSQEASGSYELYF.

The rearrangement links TRBV5-1 to TRBJ2-6, with a weak D call TRBD1 (6 bases). The CDR3 contains 16 residues. V gave up 5 bases and J gave up 0 bases, with 12 bases separating them. The germline CDR1 and CDR2 sequences are SGHRS and YFSETQ. CDR3 loop: CASRGEGGSGANVLTF. In DNA, the CDR3 is TGCGCCAGCAGAGGAGAAGGGGGCTCTGGGGCCAACGTCCTGACTTTC. The full variable domain, its missing parts supplied by reference TRBV5-1 and TRBJ2-6, is KAGVTQTPRYLIKTRGQQVTLSCSPISGHRSVSWYQQTPGQGLQFLFEYFSETQRNKGNFPGRFSGRQFSNSRSEMNVSTLELGDSALYLCASRGEGGSGANVLTFGAGSRLTVL.

This clonotype was recorded many times. The chain employs TRBV28 and TRBJ1-6, with D unresolved. Germline CDR1 is MDHEN and CDR2 is SYDVKM. With 4 bases removed from V and 1 base from J, the gap between germline ends came to 2 bases. The CDR3 has 13 residues. The CDR3 protein is CASSSSYNSPLHF. As DNA, the CDR3 is TGTGCCAGCAGTTCATCCTATAATTCACCCCTCCACTTT.

This clonotype was seen only a few times. The chain employs TRBV29-1 and TRBJ2-2; D ambiguous. The V end lost 4 bases, the J end lost 5 bases, and 5 bases lay between the germline ends. The CDR3 covers 11 residues. Germline assignment: CDR1 SQVTM and CDR2 ANQGSEA. The CDR3 sequence: CSVVDTGELFF. The CDR3 DNA reads as TGCAGCGTTGTCGATACCGGGGAGCTGTTTTTT.

This clonotype was detected only a few times. This chain links TRBV7-9 with TRBJ1-4; the D is unclear. V was clipped by 3 bases and J by 8 bases, with 7 bases between them. CDR1 SEHNR and CDR2 FQNEAQ come from the germline V gene (reference sequence). The CDR3 contains 12 residues. The CDR3 spells CASSFIGEKLFF. The CDR3 bases are TGTGCCAGCAGCTTTATTGGGGAAAAACTGTTTTTT.